This entry is about one TCR beta chain. Its antigen is unidentified. TRB was amplified from 250 ng of peripheral blood genomic DNA per sample. The data stem from a study of T cell clusters in autoimmune cytopenias. The study's findings and limits: The T cell clusters were defined only in silico, without experimental functional validation.

One tube held mixed TRB-A and TRB-B primer pools for touch-down PCR. TCRdb reanalyzed the multiplex PCR reads, giving one entry per CDR3 protein sequence and no DNA. The sample data list fewer than 8,500 distinct CDR3 sequences. Germline-derived CDR1 and CDR2 are GTSNPN and SVGIG (reference sequence). The CDR3 totals 16 residues. These same records also appear under a second study, on T cell repertoires in aging, cancer and after chemotherapy. From that paper: Six age groups, ranging from 30 or younger to 70 or older, included the donors. Healthy donor repertoires were recorded over several months to years and showed clear clonal overlap. Untreated cancer patients had significantly lower blood TCR diversity than age-matched healthy donors.

The specimen was peripheral blood. This chain links TRBV30 with TRBJ1-2; TCRdb outputs TRBD1, but without DNA this stays unchecked. This TCR derives from a human donor in good health. CDR3 amino acids: CAWVIQGASWTYGYTF.